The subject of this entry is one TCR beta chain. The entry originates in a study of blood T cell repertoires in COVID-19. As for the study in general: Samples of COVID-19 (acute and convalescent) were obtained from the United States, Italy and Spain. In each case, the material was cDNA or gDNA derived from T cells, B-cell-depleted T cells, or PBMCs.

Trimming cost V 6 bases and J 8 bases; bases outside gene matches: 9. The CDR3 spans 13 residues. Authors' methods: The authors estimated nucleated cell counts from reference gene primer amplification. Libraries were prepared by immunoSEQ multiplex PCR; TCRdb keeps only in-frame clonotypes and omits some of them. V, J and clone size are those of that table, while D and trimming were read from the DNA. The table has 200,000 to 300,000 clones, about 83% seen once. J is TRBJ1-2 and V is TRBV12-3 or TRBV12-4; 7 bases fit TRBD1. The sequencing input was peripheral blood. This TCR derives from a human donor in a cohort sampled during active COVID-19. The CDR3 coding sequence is TGTGCCAGCAGGGGGGGACAGTTCGTGGGCTACACCTTC. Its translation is CASRGGQFVGYTF.